The clone carrying this T cell receptor beta chain was counted only a few times. Its antigen is currently unknown. Since the library was made to target alpha chains, this beta chain is a stray read and its abundance is not meaningful. The data derive from a study of spatial heterogeneity in lung cancer. Overall study: There were, on average, more than 8.5 raw-read appearances for each unique TCR and UMI combination.

Every TCR cDNA molecule carried a tag that served as a unique molecular identifier. TCRdb processed the 5' RACE reads anew with MiXCR; each CDR3 protein has one entry. Of under 10,000 distinct CDR3 sequences in the sample, roughly 4.5% are singletons; the top ten hold approximately 31%. Sample time point: sample taken at primary tumor resection. No cells were sorted before sequencing. The whole RNA sequenced was extracted from tumor, nontumor lung or frozen PBMC. The 60 to 80 donors had untreated early-stage non-small cell lung cancer. Notes on the study in general: The appearance of ubiquitous expanded tumor TCRs in blood was greater at resection than follow-up.

V shed 2 bases, J shed 4 bases, and the junction held 11 bases outside the gene matches. Germline V lookup: CDR1 LGHNA, CDR2 YSLEER. The CDR3 consists of 17 residues. The material sequenced was PBMCs, taken at surgery. V is TRBV4-3 and J is TRBJ2-5, with TRBD2 matching 9 bases. The receptor's source is a male donor with early-stage non-small cell lung cancer. The CDR3 region has the DNA TGCGCCAGCAGCCAATCACCTCAGCGGGGGGCCCCAGAGACCCAGTACTTC. This gives the protein CASSQSPQRGAPETQYF.